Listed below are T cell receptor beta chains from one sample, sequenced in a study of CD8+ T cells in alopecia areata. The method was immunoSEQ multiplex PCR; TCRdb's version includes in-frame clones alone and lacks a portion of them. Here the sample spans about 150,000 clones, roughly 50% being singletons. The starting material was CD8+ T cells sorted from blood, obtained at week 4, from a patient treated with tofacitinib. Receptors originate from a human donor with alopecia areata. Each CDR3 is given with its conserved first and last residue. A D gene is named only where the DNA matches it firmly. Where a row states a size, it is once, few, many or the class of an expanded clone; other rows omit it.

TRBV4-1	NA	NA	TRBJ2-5	CASSQDQRGEEETQYF	TGCGCCAGCAGCCAAGACCAACGTGGCGAGGAGGAGACCCAGTACTTC
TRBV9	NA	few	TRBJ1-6	CASSDGQGGSPLHF	TGTGCCAGCAGCGATGGGCAGGGTGGATCACCCCTCCACTTT
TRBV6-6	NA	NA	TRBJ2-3	CASSYSGNFADTQYF	TGTGCCAGCAGTTACTCGGGCAATTTCGCAGATACGCAGTATTTT
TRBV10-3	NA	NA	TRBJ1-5	CAISEVGGSDQPQHF	TGTGCCATCAGTGAGGTGGGGGGGTCCGATCAGCCCCAGCATTTT
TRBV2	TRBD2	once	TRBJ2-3	CASSEAPGEGVGTDTQYF	TGTGCCAGCAGTGAAGCGCCCGGGGAGGGCGTTGGGACAGATACGCAGTATTTT
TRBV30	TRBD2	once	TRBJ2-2	CAWTSGATGELFF	TGTGCCTGGACTAGCGGGGCCACCGGGGAGCTGTTTTTT
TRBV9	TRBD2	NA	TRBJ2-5	CASSVLAGLLTETQYF	TGTGCCAGCAGCGTACTAGCGGGCCTCCTGACGGAGACCCAGTACTTC
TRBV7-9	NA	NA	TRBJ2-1	CASSLRQQNNEQFF	TGTGCCAGCAGCTTAAGGCAACAGAACAATGAGCAGTTCTTC
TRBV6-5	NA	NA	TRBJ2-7	CASSRGGYEQYF	TGTGCCAGCTCCCGGGGCGGGTACGAGCAGTACTTC
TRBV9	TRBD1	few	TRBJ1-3	CASSVGQGKRSGNTIYF	TGTGCCAGCAGCGTAGGACAGGGAAAACGCTCTGGAAACACCATATATTTT
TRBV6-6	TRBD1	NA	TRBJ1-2	CASSYGTAVYGYTF	TGTGCCAGCAGTTACGGGACAGCGGTTTATGGCTACACCTTC
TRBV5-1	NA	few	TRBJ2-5	CASSPSHRERAQYF	TGCGCCAGCAGCCCCTCACATCGCGAAAGGGCCCAGTACTTC
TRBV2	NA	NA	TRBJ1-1	CASKTNTEAFF	TGTGCCAGCAAGACTAACACTGAAGCTTTCTTT